Listed here are 29 T cell receptor beta chains from one sample, sequenced in a study of blood T cell repertoires in COVID-19. TCRdb's copy holds only in-frame clones and misses some; the assay was immunoSEQ multiplex PCR. The repertoire holds about 130,000 clones, with 84% as singletons. The sample was peripheral blood. All receptors come from a woman between 25 and 40 years old who had recovered from COVID-19.

V and J are TRBV9 and TRBJ1-5; tentatively, D is TRBD1 (5 bases). The CDR3 extends over 14 amino acids. V was trimmed by 3 bases and J by 7 bases, leaving 14 bases between them. Germline values: CDR1 SGDLS, CDR2 YYNGEE. As DNA, the CDR3 is TGTGCCAGCAGCGCGTCGGGGGGGGAGCAGCCCCAGCATTTT. Translation gives CASSASGGEQPQHF. The full variable domain, with the rest looked up from reference TRBV9 and TRBJ1-5, is DSGVTQTPKHLITATGQRVTLRCSPRSGDLSVYWYQQSLDQGLQFLIQYYNGEERAKGNILERFSAQQFPDLHSELNLSSLELGDSALYFCASSASGGEQPQHFGDGTRLSIL.

The table lists this clone with a few counts. The chain joins TRBV9 to TRBJ1-4; 9 nucleotides agree with TRBD1. Per germline, CDR1 SGDLS and CDR2 YYNGEE. The CDR3 has 15 amino acids. Trimming cost V 4 bases and J 8 bases; bases outside gene matches: 9. The CDR3 nucleotides are TGTGCCAGCAGCAAGGGACAGGGTCAAATCGAAAAACTGTTTTTT. This gives the protein CASSKGQGQIEKLFF.

This chain joins TRBV2 and TRBJ2-7; 7 nucleotides match TRBD1. The V gene end was trimmed by 3 bases and the J gene end by 4 bases; junction bases not matched to a gene: 9. The CDR3 is 15 amino acids. Looked up from germline, CDR1 is SNHLY and CDR2 is FYNNEI. CDR3: CASSDRDSIHYEQYF. DNA for the CDR3: TGTGCCAGCAGTGACCGGGACAGTATACATTACGAGCAGTACTTC.

This clone was recorded only once. The chain has TRBV3-1 (or the pseudogene TRBV3-2) and TRBJ2-1, with 12 nucleotides matching TRBD2. V shed 3 bases, J shed 3 bases, and the junction held 3 bases outside the gene matches. The CDR3 loop spans 16 amino acids. The germline V gene has CDR1 LGHDT and CDR2 YNNKEL (reference sequence). In DNA form, the CDR3 reads TGTGCCAGCAGCCAGCTAGCGGGGGGGCGCTACAATGAGCAGTTCTTC. It is translated as CASSQLAGGRYNEQFF.

The CDR3 protein is CASSYSPGQSNYGYTF. CDR3 sequence (DNA): TGTGCCAGCAGTTACTCGCCGGGACAATCGAACTATGGCTACACCTTC. V gene TRBV6-6 combines with J gene TRBJ1-2; a weak D match, TRBD1 (6 bases). The CDR3 is made up of 16 amino acids. CDR1 and CDR2 (germline): MNHNY, SVGAGI (reference sequence). V was trimmed by 0 bases and J by 2 bases, leaving 13 bases between them.

The chain employs TRBV5-5 and TRBJ2-7; maybe TRBD1 (6 bases). The germline CDR1 and CDR2 sequences are SGHKS and YYEKEE (reference sequence). This CDR3 has 15 residues. Trimming shortened V by 1 base and J by 2 bases, and 13 bases separated the two germline ends. In DNA, the CDR3 is TGTGCCAGCAGCTTGAGGGGGTCAGGAACCTACGAGCAGTACTTC. Residues: CASSLRGSGTYEQYF.

The genes are TRBV7-3 and TRBJ2-1; 14 bases are shared with TRBD2. Germline-derived CDR1 and CDR2 are SGHTA and FQGTGA. The CDR3 runs 14 residues. Losses at the gene ends were 5 bases for V and 14 bases for J; bases not matched to a gene: 8. CDR3 nucleotide sequence: TGTGCCAGCAGCCCCGGGACTAGCGGGAGACGGAAGTTCTTC. Protein sequence: CASSPGTSGRRKFF.

The chain carries TRBV6-5 and TRBJ1-2, with TRBD1 identical over 8 bases. The V gene end was trimmed by 7 bases and the J gene end by 5 bases; junction bases not matched to a gene: 9. Germline V gene lookup returns CDR1 MNHEY and CDR2 SVGAGI. The CDR3 runs to 14 residues. The CDR3 is CASNPRTGSYGYTF. The CDR3, as DNA: TGTGCCAGCAATCCAAGGACAGGGAGTTATGGCTACACCTTC.

The chain links TRBV5-5 to TRBJ2-1; TRBD2 aligns across 9 bases. J was trimmed by 0 bases and V by 4 bases; bases with no gene match: 14. This CDR3 has 19 residues. Germline V gene sequence: CDR1 SGHKS, CDR2 YYEKEE (reference sequence). The CDR3 reads CASSLRTRLADISYNEQFF. DNA of the CDR3: TGTGCCAGCAGCCTAAGAACGAGACTAGCGGACATCTCCTACAATGAGCAGTTCTTC.

This clone was found once. As DNA, the CDR3 is TGTGCCAGCAGCTTAGCGGGAGGGGGGAATGAGCAGTTCTTC. Translating gives CASSLAGGGNEQFF. This chain uses TRBV5-6 with TRBJ2-1, with 10 nucleotides matching TRBD2. CDR1 SGHDT and CDR2 YYEEEE come from the germline V gene. V lost 2 bases to trimming and J lost 7 bases; unmatched junction nucleotides: 3. The CDR3 sequence is 14 residues long.

The gene calls are TRBV9 and TRBJ2-3, with 16 bases that match TRBD2. Germline trimming cut 1 base from V and 3 bases from J; bases unmatched to any gene: 2. CDR1 is SGDLS, CDR2 YYNGEE, per germline. The length of the CDR3 is 17 residues. CDR3 DNA: TGTGCCAGCAGCGTAAGGGGACTAGCGGGAGGGACAGATACGCAGTATTTT. It codes for CASSVRGLAGGTDTQYF.

This chain connects TRBV6-5 to TRBJ2-5; possibly TRBD2 for D (6 bases). In germline, CDR1 is MNHEY, CDR2 SVGAGI. This CDR3 contains 15 residues. V gave up 6 bases and J gave up 4 bases, with 18 bases separating them. As DNA, the CDR3 is TGTGCCAGCAGGGGGACTCAACCAAGCGGAGAGACCCAGTACTTC. Its translation is CASRGTQPSGETQYF.

The rearrangement uses TRBV12-3 or TRBV12-4 and TRBJ1-2, with D hard to call. This CDR3 region has 13 residues. Trimming left V 3 bases short and J 6 bases short, with 11 bases between. The CDR3 here is CASSLGGSNGYTF. DNA for the CDR3: TGTGCCAGCAGTTTGGGCGGGTCTAATGGCTACACCTTC.

The V call is TRBV15, the J call TRBJ1-5, with D possibly matching TRBD1 (5 bases). This CDR3 has 13 residues. The V end was cut by 3 bases, the J end by 4 bases, with 7 bases between. Germline CDR1 is LNHNV and CDR2 is YYDKDF (reference sequence). The CDR3 here is CATSRTANQPQHF. The CDR3 DNA follows: TGTGCCACCAGCAGGACAGCGAATCAGCCCCAGCATTTT.

In this sample, this clone turned up once. The chain has TRBV18 and TRBJ1-2; no reliable D call. The V gene's germline CDR1 is KGHSH and CDR2 LQKENI. The CDR3 sequence is 14 residues long. V lost 3 bases and J lost 4, with 12 bases in between. CDR3 region: CASSPGRQSYGYTF. Here the CDR3 DNA reads TGTGCCAGCTCACCTGGGAGGCAGTCCTATGGCTACACCTTC.

The J gene is TRBJ2-3, the V gene TRBV29-1, with a weak D call TRBD1 (6 bases). V lost 6 bases and J lost 0, with 13 bases in between. The CDR3 runs 14 residues. CDR1 and CDR2 from the germline V gene are SQVTM and ANQGSEA. CDR3 in amino acids: CSVARGSSTDTQYF. CDR3 nucleotide sequence: TGCAGCGTCGCCAGGGGATCTAGCACAGATACGCAGTATTTT.

The genes are TRBV4-2 and TRBJ1-2; D call uncertain. V gave up 0 bases and J gave up 0 bases, with 11 bases separating them. This CDR3 region has 16 residues. The V gene's germline CDR1 is LGHNA and CDR2 YNFKEQ. CDR3: CASSQDSQVSNYGYTF. In DNA, the CDR3 is TGTGCCAGCAGCCAAGATTCCCAGGTGTCTAACTATGGCTACACCTTC.

The gene calls are TRBV6-5 and TRBJ1-2; D perhaps matches TRBD1 (6 bases). The CDR3 sequence is 13 residues long. Trimming left V 10 bases short and J 0 bases short, with 12 bases between. In germline, CDR1 is MNHEY, CDR2 SVGAGI. CDR3 coding DNA: TGTGCCACCAGGACAGTTTCTAACTATGGCTACACCTTC. This codes for CATRTVSNYGYTF.

The chain combines TRBV5-8 with TRBJ1-5; D might be TRBD1 (6 bases). The CDR3 runs 16 residues. The V gene's germline CDR1 is SGHTS and CDR2 YDEGEE. V lost 0 bases to trimming and J lost 0 bases, with 10 bases between them. In DNA form, the CDR3 reads TGTGCCAGCAGCTTGGGGGACAATTTTAGCAATCAGCCCCAGCATTTT. Its protein is CASSLGDNFSNQPQHF.

In its sample, this clone was seen a few times. V gene TRBV3-1 (or the pseudogene TRBV3-2) combines with J gene TRBJ2-4, with TRBD1 matching over 8 bases. The CDR3 loop spans 16 amino acids. J was trimmed by 0 bases and V by 4 bases; bases with no gene match: 5. Germline values: CDR1 LGHDT, CDR2 YNNKEL (reference sequence). DNA of the CDR3: TGTGCCAGCAGCCCACAGGGGGAGGTAGCCAAAAACATTCAGTACTTC. This sequence encodes CASSPQGEVAKNIQYF.

The CDR3 spells CANGPGTGSNQPQHF. As DNA, the CDR3 is TGTGCCAACGGTCCCGGGACAGGGAGCAATCAGCCCCAGCATTTT. V gene TRBV2 combines with J gene TRBJ1-5; 9 bases are shared with TRBD1. This CDR3 contains 15 residues. Germline V gene data show CDR1 as SNHLY and CDR2 as FYNNEI. V lost 10 bases, J lost 1 base, and 8 bases stayed unmatched.

This chain connects TRBV19 to TRBJ2-3; TRBD2 might be the D (5 bases). CDR1 is LNHDA and CDR2 is SQIVND in the germline V gene (reference sequence). The CDR3 loop spans 15 amino acids. Trimming removed 6 bases at V and 1 base at J, with 14 bases between. The CDR3 nucleotides read TGTGCCAGTAGGCACCCGAGGGCCGGCACAGATACGCAGTATTTT. As protein: CASRHPRAGTDTQYF.

This chain joins TRBV19 and TRBJ2-2, with D hard to call. Trimming left V 7 bases short and J 5 bases short, with 17 bases between. This CDR3 has 15 residues. Germline V gene sequence: CDR1 LNHDA, CDR2 SQIVND (reference sequence). CDR3 sequence: CASTVLAMWTGELFF. The CDR3 bases are TGTGCCAGTACGGTCTTAGCCATGTGGACCGGGGAGCTGTTTTTT.

The chain joins TRBV6-5 to TRBJ1-5; TRBD1 is a possible D gene (5 bases). V dropped 7 bases and J dropped 0 bases, with 13 bases sitting between them. Germline values: CDR1 MNHEY, CDR2 SVGAGI. The CDR3 consists of 15 residues. CDR3 residues: CASTRQLTSNQPQHF. The DNA for the CDR3 is TGTGCCAGCACCCGACAGCTGACTAGCAATCAGCCCCAGCATTTT.

The V call is TRBV5-5, the J call TRBJ2-1; TRBD1 aligns across 9 bases. J was trimmed by 5 bases and V by 2 bases; bases with no gene match: 2. Germline V gene data show CDR1 as SGHKS and CDR2 as YYEKEE (reference sequence). This CDR3 contains 14 residues. Here the CDR3 reads CASSLWTGDNEQFF. CDR3 DNA: TGTGCCAGCAGCTTATGGACAGGGGACAATGAGCAGTTCTTC.

About this clone: A read error may produce the germline difference seen at one junction end. The chain combines TRBV7-7 with TRBJ2-5, with a weak D call TRBD1 (6 bases). Germline V gives CDR1 SSHAT, CDR2 FNYEAQ (reference sequence). This CDR3 region has 14 residues. The CDR3 region is CASSLAYGGETQYF. Written as DNA, the CDR3 is TGTGCTAGCAGCTTAGCGTATGGGGGCGAGACCCAGTACTTC.

The rearrangement links TRBV29-1 to TRBJ2-5; perhaps TRBD1 as D (5 bases). This CDR3 has 14 amino acids. Between the trimmed V and J ends, which lost 4 bases and 5 bases, there was a span of 17 bases. CDR1 and CDR2 from the germline V gene are SQVTM and ANQGSEA. The CDR3 loop is CSVGGLTVAETQYF. Here the CDR3 DNA reads TGCAGCGTTGGTGGCTTGACAGTGGCGGAGACCCAGTACTTC. The variable domain in full, completed from reference TRBV29-1 and TRBJ2-5, reads SAVISQKPSRDICQRGTSLTIQCQVDSQVTMMFWYRQQPGQSLTLIATANQGSEATYESGFVIDKFPISRPNLTFSTLTVSNMSPEDSSIYLCSVGGLTVAETQYFGPGTRLLVL.

A word on this clone: Distinct nucleotide sequences in the sample also encode this CDR3. The gene calls are TRBV7-9 and TRBJ2-3, with 7 bases aligning to TRBD1. CDR3 length equals 14 residues. Germline CDR1 SEHNR, CDR2 FQNEAQ (reference sequence). V lost 4 bases and J lost 1; bases outside the gene matches: 2. The CDR3 region has the DNA TGTGCCAGCAGCTCCGGGACAGGCACAGATACGCAGTATTTT. As protein: CASSSGTGTDTQYF.

The V and J genes are TRBV5-1 and TRBJ2-3; D is unresolved. Germline V gene sequence: CDR1 SGHRS, CDR2 YFSETQ. This CDR3 is built from 14 residues. V dropped 4 bases and J dropped 3 bases, with 12 bases sitting between them. The DNA of the CDR3 is TGCGCCAGCAGCGCGCTCCTGCCTACAGATACGCAGTATTTT. It codes for CASSALLPTDTQYF.